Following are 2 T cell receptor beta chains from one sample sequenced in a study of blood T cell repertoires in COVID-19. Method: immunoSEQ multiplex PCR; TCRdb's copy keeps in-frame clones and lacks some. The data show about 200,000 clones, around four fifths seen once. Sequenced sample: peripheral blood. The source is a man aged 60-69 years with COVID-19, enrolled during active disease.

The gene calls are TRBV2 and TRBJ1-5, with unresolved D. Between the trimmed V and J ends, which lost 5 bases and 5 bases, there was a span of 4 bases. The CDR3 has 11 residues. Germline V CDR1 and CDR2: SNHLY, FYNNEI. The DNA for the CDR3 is TGTGCCAGCAGTCTTGATCAGCCCCAGCATTTT. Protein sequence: CASSLDQPQHF.

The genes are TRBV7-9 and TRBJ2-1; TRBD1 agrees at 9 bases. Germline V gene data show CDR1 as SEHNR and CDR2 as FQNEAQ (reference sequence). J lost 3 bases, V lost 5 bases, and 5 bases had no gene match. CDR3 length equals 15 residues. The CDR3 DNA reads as TGTGCCAGCAGCCCAGCGGGACAGGGCTACAATGAGCAGTTCTTC. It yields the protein CASSPAGQGYNEQFF. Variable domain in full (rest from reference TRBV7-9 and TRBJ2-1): DTGVSQNPRHKITKRGQNVTFRCDPISEHNRLYWYRQTLGQGPEFLTYFQNEAQLEKSRLLSDRFSAERPKGSFSTLEIQRTEQGDSAMYLCASSPAGQGYNEQFFGPGTRLTVL.